This passage covers 6 T cell receptor beta chains from one sample sequenced in a study of blood T cell repertoires in COVID-19. Assay: immunoSEQ multiplex PCR; the TCRdb copy retains only in-frame clones and omits some. The sample lists tens of thousands of clones, roughly four fifths occurring once. The sample consisted of peripheral blood. The receptor set was obtained from a woman older than 75 with acute or convalescent COVID-19.

The chain joins TRBV27 to TRBJ2-5; 10 nucleotides line up with TRBD1. J was trimmed by 4 bases and V by 3 bases; bases with no gene match: 2. Germline values: CDR1 MNHEY, CDR2 SMNVEV (reference sequence). This CDR3 spans 14 amino acids. This CDR3 reads CASSLGQGRETQYF. CDR3 sequence (DNA): TGTGCCAGCAGTTTGGGACAGGGGAGAGAGACCCAGTACTTC.

The V gene is TRBV2, the J gene TRBJ2-3, with 14 positions matching TRBD2. The CDR3 has 16 amino acids. V shed 5 bases and J 6 bases; nucleotides not matched to a gene: 7. Germline assignment: CDR1 SNHLY and CDR2 FYNNEI. The CDR3 is CASSPRTSGGPDTQYF. The DNA for the CDR3 is TGTGCCAGCAGTCCTCGGACTAGCGGGGGGCCGGATACGCAGTATTTT. The full variable domain, with the rest looked up from reference TRBV2 and TRBJ2-3, is EPEVTQTPSHQVTQMGQEVILRCVPISNHLYFYWYRQILGQKVEFLVSFYNNEISEKSEIFDDQFSVERPDGSNFTLKIRSTKLEDSAMYFCASSPRTSGGPDTQYFGPGTRLTVL.

DNA for the CDR3: TGTGCCAGCAGCCAACGACAGGGCCTCTCCTACGAGCAGTACTTC. Translating it yields CASSQRQGLSYEQYF. The chain has TRBV14 and TRBJ2-7, with 7 bases aligning to TRBD1. Trimming cost V 2 bases and J 0 bases; bases outside gene matches: 4. CDR3 size: 15 residues. Germline loops: CDR1 SGHDN, CDR2 FVKESK.

The V call is TRBV6-6, the J call TRBJ2-7; TRBD2 agrees at 8 bases. V was clipped by 4 bases and J by 0 bases; unmatched bases: 2. The germline CDR1 and CDR2 sequences are MNHNY and SVGAGI (reference sequence). The CDR3 length is 14 residues. The CDR3 region has the DNA TGTGCCAGCAGTTTTGGGACTAGCTCCTACGAGCAGTACTTC. It is translated as CASSFGTSSYEQYF.

This clone turned up a few times. Other DNA sequences from this sample encode an identical CDR3 as well. The chain uses TRBV5-1 and TRBJ2-7; 10 positions match TRBD2. From germline, CDR1 is SGHRS and CDR2 YFSETQ. The V segment lost 4 bases and the J segment 1 base; nucleotides outside the gene matches: 2. The CDR3 has 14 amino acids. CDR3 in amino acids: CASSLTSGSYEQYF. CDR3 nucleotide sequence: TGCGCCAGCAGCCTGACTAGCGGGTCCTACGAGCAGTACTTC.

The chain employs TRBV19 and TRBJ1-5, with TRBD1 as a possible D gene (5 bases). The V gene lost 3 bases and the J gene lost 3 bases, with 15 bases spanning the gap. CDR1 is LNHDA and CDR2 is SQIVND in the germline V gene (reference sequence). The CDR3 covers 16 residues. As DNA, the CDR3 is TGTGCCAGTAGTATTATCGGAAACAGGATCAATCAGCCCCAGCATTTT. This encodes CASSIIGNRINQPQHF.